This T cell receptor (beta chain) originates from a study of T cells after yellow fever vaccination. For the study at large: SMART-Seq v4 Ultra Low Input prepared the low-cell-number fractions.

Whole-study results and caveats: Clonotype sharing between CD4 and CD8 compartments was small. The booster saw the reappearance of most primary-vaccination clones (around 95% CD4, 80% to 90% CD8).

The TCR cDNA carried a universal primer site and UMIs from 5'RACE template switching. TCRdb reprocessed the 5' RACE reads via MiXCR and lists one record per CDR3 protein. The sample yields approximately 260,000 distinct CDR3 sequences, 10% to 15% seen once. Details on this clonotype: Its antigen is not known.

The CDR3 is 17 amino acids. V was pared by 5 bases and J by 5 bases, with 9 bases of the junction left unmatched. Sample: CD4+ T cells sorted from PBMCs, taken 45 days after the yellow fever booster vaccination. The TCR was taken from a man aged 25-45 years who received the YFV17D yellow fever vaccine. The chain carries TRBV12-3 or TRBV12-4 and TRBJ2-3, with 14 bases fitting TRBD2. The CDR3 DNA sequence: TGTGCCAGCAGTCCCGGGACTAGCGGGAGTAGAGGAGATACGCAGTATTTT. Its protein is CASSPGTSGSRGDTQYF.